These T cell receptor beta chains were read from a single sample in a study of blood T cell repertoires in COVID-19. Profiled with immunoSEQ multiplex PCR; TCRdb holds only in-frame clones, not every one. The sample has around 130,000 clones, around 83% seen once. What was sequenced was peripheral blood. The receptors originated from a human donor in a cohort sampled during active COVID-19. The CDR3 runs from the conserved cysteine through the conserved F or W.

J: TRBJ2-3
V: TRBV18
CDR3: CASSLALTDTQYF

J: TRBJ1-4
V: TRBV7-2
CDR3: CASTDSGTGEKLFF

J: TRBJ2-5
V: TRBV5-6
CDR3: CASSYGRGLTQYF

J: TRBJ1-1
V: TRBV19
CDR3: CASTGRTGGKTEAFF

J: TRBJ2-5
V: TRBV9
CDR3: CASSVGGRQETQYF

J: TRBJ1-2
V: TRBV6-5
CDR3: CASVTGAGGYTF

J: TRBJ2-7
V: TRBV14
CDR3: CASSLAGLEQYF

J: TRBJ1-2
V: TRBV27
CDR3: CASSLSGAYGYTF

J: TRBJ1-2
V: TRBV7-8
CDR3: CASSHQGAVQGYTF

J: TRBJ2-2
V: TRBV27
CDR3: CASSLSFFGASGELFF

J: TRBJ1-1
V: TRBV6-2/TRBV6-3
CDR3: CASSTTGFQAFF

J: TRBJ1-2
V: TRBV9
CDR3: CASSSQLGSRYGYTF

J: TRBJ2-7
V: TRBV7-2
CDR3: CASSPGQGKGEQYF

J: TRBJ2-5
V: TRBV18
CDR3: CASSTQTVETQYF

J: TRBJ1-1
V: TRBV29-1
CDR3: CSVPDRSKRYTEAFF

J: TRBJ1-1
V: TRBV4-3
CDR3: CASSRTMSSEAFF

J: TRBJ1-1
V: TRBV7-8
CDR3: CASSPFSGLVDYGTEAFF

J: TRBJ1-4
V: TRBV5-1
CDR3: CASSLQGAGEKLFF

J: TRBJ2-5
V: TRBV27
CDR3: CASSLAGVLQETQYF

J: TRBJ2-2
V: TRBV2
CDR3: CASKNAGLGSTGELFF

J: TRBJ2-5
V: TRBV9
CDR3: CASSVDPTAGVLETQYF

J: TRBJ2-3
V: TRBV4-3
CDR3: CASSEGLARGDTQYF

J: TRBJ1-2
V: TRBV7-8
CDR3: CASSLRLTRESGYTF

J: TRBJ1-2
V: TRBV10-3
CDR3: CAISGGGNYGYTF

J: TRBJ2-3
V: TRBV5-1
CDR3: CASSLEPGGTPTDTQYF

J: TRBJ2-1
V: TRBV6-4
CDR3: CASSDSSGSYNEQFF

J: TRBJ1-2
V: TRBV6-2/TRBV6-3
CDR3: CASSGRTDPSNYGYTF

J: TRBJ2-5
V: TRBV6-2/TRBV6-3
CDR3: CASSYVGTQYF

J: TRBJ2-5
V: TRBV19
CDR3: CASSSGTSRQETQYF

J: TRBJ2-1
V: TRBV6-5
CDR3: CASRGLAGFNEQFF

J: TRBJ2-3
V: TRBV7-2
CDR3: CASSMRHTQYF

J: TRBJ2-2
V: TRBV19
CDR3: CASSPGLADTGELFF